Listed here are 22 T cell receptor beta chains from one sample, sequenced in a study of shared clonotypes between healthy human individuals. Using immunoSEQ multiplex PCR, the repertoire was profiled, and TCRdb retains in-frame clones only, with some absent. The table shows a few million clones, with 80% to 95% occurring only once. Input material: naive CD4+ T cells from PBMCs. Regarding subset: CD45RA+ positively selected. All receptors come from a man aged 18-30 years in good health. Some clones in this sample may be carry-over from other donors' samples.

This clone occurred a few times. The chain carries TRBV28 and TRBJ2-7; the D is unclear. Trimming cost V 3 bases and J 5 bases, with 11 bases left between them. The CDR3 sequence is 13 residues long. Germline V CDR1 and CDR2: MDHEN, SYDVKM. DNA of the CDR3: TGTGCCAGCAGTTTTCGATTTGCCGACGAGCAGTACTTC. Residues: CASSFRFADEQYF. Supplemented by reference TRBV28 and TRBJ2-7, the full variable domain reads DVKVTQSSRYLVKRTGEKVFLECVQDMDHENMFWYRQDPGLGLRLIYFSYDVKMKEKGDIPEGYSVSREKKERFSLILESASTNQTSMYLCASSFRFADEQYFGPGTRLTVT.

This clone appeared once. The chain joins TRBV5-4 to TRBJ2-1, with no clear D. V was trimmed by 2 bases and J by 8 bases, leaving 17 bases between them. Germline CDR1 reads SGHNT; CDR2 reads YYREEE (reference sequence). The CDR3 totals 15 residues. The CDR3 DNA reads as TGTGCCAGCAGCTTACAACCCCCCCGTATCTATGAGCAGTTCTTC. Amino acids: CASSLQPPRIYEQFF.

Only one count was recorded for this clone. J is TRBJ2-7 and V is TRBV30; D gene uncertain. Germline V lookup: CDR1 GTSNPN, CDR2 SVGIG (reference sequence). Trimming removed 0 bases at V and 4 bases at J, with 10 bases between. The CDR3 consists of 13 residues. This chain's CDR3 is CAWSVISGYEQYF. As DNA, the CDR3 is TGTGCCTGGAGTGTAATCTCAGGATACGAGCAGTACTTC.

The chain combines TRBV5-1 with TRBJ2-4; TRBD2 might be the D (5 bases). Germline assignment: CDR1 SGHRS and CDR2 YFSETQ. This CDR3 spans 13 amino acids. V was cut by 0 bases and J by 8 bases, with 9 bases left in between. The CDR3 sequence: CASSLELGDIQYF. CDR3 sequence (DNA): TGCGCCAGCAGCTTGGAACTAGGTGACATTCAGTACTTC.

V usage is TRBV14 and J usage is TRBJ2-5; 10 bases align to TRBD2. With V trimmed by 2 bases and J by 5 bases, 26 bases remained unmatched. Germline V gene lookup returns CDR1 SGHDN and CDR2 FVKESK. This CDR3 region has 22 residues. CDR3 coding DNA: TGTGCCAGCAGCCAAACGTCCTATGTAGCGGGAGGACCGGTCGTCTTCTTGGAGACCCAGTACTTC. Translating it yields CASSQTSYVAGGPVVFLETQYF.

This chain joins TRBV6-6 and TRBJ1-4, with 7 bases that match TRBD1. The V gene end was trimmed by 8 bases and the J gene end by 3 bases; junction bases not matched to a gene: 9. The CDR3 loop spans 15 amino acids. CDR1 MNHNY and CDR2 SVGAGI come from the germline V gene (reference sequence). The CDR3 sequence: CASQMGRGANEKLFF. The CDR3 nucleotides are TGTGCCAGCCAGATGGGCAGGGGGGCTAATGAAAAACTGTTTTTT.

J is TRBJ1-1 and V is TRBV18, with D possibly matching TRBD1 (5 bases). The germline V and J ends were trimmed by 6 bases and 4 bases, with 12 bases remaining between them. The germline V gene encodes CDR1 KGHSH and CDR2 LQKENI. This CDR3 is 13 amino acids long. CDR3 residues: CASSLMRGTEAFF. In nucleotides, the CDR3 is TGTGCCAGCTCTCTCATGAGGGGCACTGAAGCTTTCTTT.

In the case of this clone: In the same sample, other DNA sequences code for this CDR3. The chain uses TRBV18 and TRBJ1-4, with D maybe TRBD1 (5 bases). This CDR3 comprises 14 residues. Trimming removed 2 bases from V and 5 bases from J, with 9 bases in between. Germline lookup yields CDR1 KGHSH and CDR2 LQKENI. The CDR3 region has the DNA TGTGCCAGCTCACCAAGGCAGGGCAATGAAAAACTGTTTTTT. This gives the protein CASSPRQGNEKLFF.

This sequence joins TRBV5-4 and TRBJ2-1; D gene ambiguous. With 4 bases removed from V and 9 bases from J, the gap between germline ends came to 11 bases. Germline lookup yields CDR1 SGHNT and CDR2 YYREEE (reference sequence). CDR3 size: 12 residues. The CDR3 bases are TGTGCCAGCAGCCCGCAGGTTTCTGAGCAGTTCTTC. Translation: CASSPQVSEQFF.

In regard to this clone: In the same sample, other DNA sequences code for this CDR3. The genes are TRBV7-2 and TRBJ1-2; D gene ambiguous. Trimming shortened V by 2 bases and J by 5 bases, and 9 bases separated the two germline ends. Germline CDR1 reads SGHTA; CDR2 reads FQGNSA. This CDR3 contains 13 residues. The CDR3 protein is CASSLSGPYGYTF. Here the CDR3 DNA reads TGTGCCAGCAGCTTATCGGGTCCGTATGGCTACACCTTC.

V usage is TRBV5-1 and J usage is TRBJ2-7; TRBD1 might be the D (6 bases). The germline V gene encodes CDR1 SGHRS and CDR2 YFSETQ. The CDR3 consists of 15 residues. Trimming took off 0 bases at V and 4 bases at J, with 14 bases between the two ends. The CDR3 sequence is CASSLDRAVMYEQYF. For the CDR3, the DNA is TGCGCCAGCAGCTTGGACAGGGCGGTAATGTACGAGCAGTACTTC.

V gene TRBV28 combines with J gene TRBJ1-2, with unresolved D. Per germline, CDR1 MDHEN and CDR2 SYDVKM. The CDR3 is 13 amino acids. The V gene lost 9 bases and the J gene lost 8 bases, with 19 bases spanning the gap. CDR3 sequence: CASWPGLWQGYTF. The CDR3 DNA sequence: TGTGCCAGTTGGCCGGGGTTATGGCAGGGCTACACCTTC.

The V gene is TRBV4-3, the J gene TRBJ2-5; D is undetermined. Germline V gene data show CDR1 as LGHNA and CDR2 as YSLEER. Trimming removed 3 bases at V and 3 bases at J, with 8 bases between. The CDR3 consists of 13 residues. CDR3 nucleotide sequence: TGCGCCAGCAGCCACTCGCCAGAAGAGACCCAGTACTTC. Residues: CASSHSPEETQYF.

The rearrangement links TRBV5-1 to TRBJ2-4, with no clear D. This CDR3 has 15 amino acids. Germline-derived CDR1 and CDR2 are SGHRS and YFSETQ. V lost 0 bases and J lost 6, with 13 bases in between. Here the CDR3 DNA reads TGCGCCAGCAGCTTGGTTTCCGGCTATGGAAACATTCAGTACTTC. Its translation: CASSLVSGYGNIQYF.

The chain couples TRBV4-1 to TRBJ1-4; D possibly corresponds to TRBD1 (5 bases). CDR3 size: 18 residues. Trimming took 1 base from V and 6 from J, leaving 21 bases between them. Germline CDR1 and CDR2: MGHRA and YSYEKL. The CDR3 loop reads CASSQVGARWDTDEKLFF. CDR3 bases: TGCGCCAGCAGCCAAGTAGGGGCACGATGGGATACGGATGAAAAACTGTTTTTT.

The V and J genes are TRBV6-1 and TRBJ2-1; perhaps TRBD1 as D (6 bases). Germline V gives CDR1 MNHNS, CDR2 SASEGT. This CDR3 is 14 amino acids long. The V end was cut by 1 base, the J end by 7 bases, with 11 bases between. The CDR3: CASSEVTRGNEQFF. In DNA form, the CDR3 reads TGTGCCAGCAGTGAAGTGACCAGGGGTAATGAGCAGTTCTTC.

The J gene is TRBJ2-7, the V gene TRBV4-1, with 9 bases fitting TRBD2. The CDR3 has 15 residues. CDR1 is MGHRA, CDR2 YSYEKL, per germline. The J segment lost 3 bases and the V segment lost 1 base, leaving 4 bases of the junction unmatched. CDR3 in amino acids: CASSQGVAGDYEQYF. The CDR3 coding sequence is TGCGCCAGCAGCCAAGGGGTAGCGGGGGACTACGAGCAGTACTTC.

This clone appeared once. This chain joins TRBV18 and TRBJ2-1; D may be TRBD2 (6 bases). Trimming left V 2 bases short and J 1 base short, with 15 bases between. This CDR3 is built from 17 residues. Germline CDR1 KGHSH, CDR2 LQKENI. CDR3 sequence: CASSPSLAATSYNEQFF. CDR3 sequence (DNA): TGTGCCAGCTCACCATCACTAGCTGCAACTTCCTACAATGAGCAGTTCTTC.

A word on this clone: The sample carries other DNA sequences with the same CDR3. V and J are TRBV4-2 and TRBJ2-7; 11 nucleotides agree with TRBD2. The CDR3 runs to 15 residues. Looked up from germline, CDR1 is LGHNA and CDR2 is YNFKEQ. V dropped 4 bases and J dropped 0; count of bases not matched to a gene: 2. The CDR3 DNA reads TGTGCCAGCAGCCGAGGGACTAGCGGCTCCTACGAGCAGTACTTC. This sequence encodes CASSRGTSGSYEQYF.

The rearrangement joins TRBV28 to TRBJ2-7; 7 bases agree with TRBD1. The germline CDR1 and CDR2 sequences are MDHEN and SYDVKM. The J segment lost 1 base and the V segment lost 3 bases, leaving 6 bases of the junction unmatched. The CDR3 is made up of 15 amino acids. The CDR3: CASSFEGAGSYEQYF. The DNA for the CDR3 is TGTGCCAGCAGTTTTGAGGGGGCAGGGTCCTACGAGCAGTACTTC. Supplemented by reference TRBV28 and TRBJ2-7, the full variable domain reads DVKVTQSSRYLVKRTGEKVFLECVQDMDHENMFWYRQDPGLGLRLIYFSYDVKMKEKGDIPEGYSVSREKKERFSLILESASTNQTSMYLCASSFEGAGSYEQYFGPGTRLTVT.

The chain uses TRBV7-9 and TRBJ2-7, with TRBD2 identical over 14 bases. This CDR3 region has 17 residues. Germline values: CDR1 SEHNR, CDR2 FQNEAQ (reference sequence). The J segment lost 0 bases and the V segment lost 1 base, leaving 2 bases of the junction unmatched. The CDR3, as DNA: TGTGCCAGCAGCTTAGGGACTAGCGGGAGGAGCTCCTACGAGCAGTACTTC. As protein: CASSLGTSGRSSYEQYF.

With respect to this clone: This specimen includes other DNA sequences encoding the same CDR3. Written as DNA, the CDR3 is TGTGCCAGCAGCTCCGACTGGGGCACAGATACGCAGTATTTT. Its protein is CASSSDWGTDTQYF. The chain recombines TRBV7-2 with TRBJ2-3; D is unresolved. This CDR3 has 14 amino acids. V lost 4 bases, J lost 1 base, and 9 bases lay in between. Germline V CDR1 and CDR2: SGHTA, FQGNSA.